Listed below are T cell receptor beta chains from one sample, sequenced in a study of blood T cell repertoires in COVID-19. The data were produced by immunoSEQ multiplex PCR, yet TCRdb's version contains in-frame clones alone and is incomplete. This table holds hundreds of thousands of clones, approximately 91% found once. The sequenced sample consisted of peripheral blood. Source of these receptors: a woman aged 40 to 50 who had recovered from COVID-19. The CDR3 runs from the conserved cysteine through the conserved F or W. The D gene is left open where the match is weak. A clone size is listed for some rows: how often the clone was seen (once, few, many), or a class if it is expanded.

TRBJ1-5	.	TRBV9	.	CASSVRGCNQPQHF	TGTGCCAGCAGCGTAAGAGGTTGCAATCAGCCCCAGCATTTT
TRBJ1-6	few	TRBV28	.	CASSDPGNNSPLHF	TGTGCCAGCAGTGATCCGGGGAATAATTCACCCCTCCACTTT
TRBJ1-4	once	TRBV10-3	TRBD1	CAIRQGASTNEKLFF	TGTGCCATCAGACAGGGGGCGTCGACTAATGAAAAACTGTTTTTT
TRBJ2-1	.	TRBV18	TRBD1	CASSSRTGEGYNEQFF	TGTGCCAGCTCAAGCCGGACAGGGGAGGGCTACAATGAGCAGTTCTTC
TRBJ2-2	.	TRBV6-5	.	CASSWTGRGTGELFF	TGTGCCAGCAGTTGGACAGGGAGGGGGACCGGGGAGCTGTTTTTT
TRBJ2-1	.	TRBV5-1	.	CASSLISGATYNEQFF	TGCGCCAGCAGCTTGATCTCGGGTGCGACCTACAATGAGCAGTTCTTC
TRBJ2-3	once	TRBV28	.	CASSFTRGRGRFDTQYF	TGTGCCAGCAGCTTTACGCGGGGGAGGGGGAGGTTCGATACGCAGTATTTT
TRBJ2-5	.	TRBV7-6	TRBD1	CASSLGQPGTAQETQYF	TGTGCCAGCAGCTTAGGACAACCCGGGACAGCTCAAGAGACCCAGTACTTC
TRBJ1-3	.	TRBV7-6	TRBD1	CASSSWTGAGNTIYF	TGTGCCAGCAGCTCCTGGACAGGGGCTGGAAACACCATATATTTT
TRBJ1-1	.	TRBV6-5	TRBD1	CASSSPRDRDRAFF	TGTGCCAGCAGTTCGCCCCGGGACAGGGATCGAGCTTTCTTT
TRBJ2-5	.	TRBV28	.	CASSIMETQYF	TGTGCCAGCAGTATTATGGAGACCCAGTACTTC
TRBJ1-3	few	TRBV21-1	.	CASSKETGYGNTIYF	TGTGCCAGCAGCAAAGAGACAGGGTACGGAAACACCATATATTTT
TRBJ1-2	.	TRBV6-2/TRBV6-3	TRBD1	CASSYSGQEDGYTF	TGTGCCAGCAGTTACTCAGGACAGGAAGATGGCTACACCTTC
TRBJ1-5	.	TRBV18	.	CASSHQGSDQPQHF	TGTGCCAGCTCACACCAGGGTTCGGATCAGCCCCAGCATTTT
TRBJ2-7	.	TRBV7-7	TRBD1	CASSLNSITGGGFSLRYEQYF	TGTGCTAGCAGCTTAAACTCCATTACAGGGGGCGGTTTTAGTCTGCGCTACGAGCAGTACTTC
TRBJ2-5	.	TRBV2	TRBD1	CASSIQGALGKTQYF	TGTGCCAGCAGTATACAGGGGGCGCTTGGAAAGACCCAGTACTTC
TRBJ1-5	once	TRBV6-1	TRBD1	CASSERGLSNQPQHF	TGTGCCAGCAGTGAGAGGGGGCTCAGCAATCAGCCCCAGCATTTT
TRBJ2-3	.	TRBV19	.	CATSRKAGSTDTQYF	TGTGCCACCTCAAGGAAGGCGGGGAGCACAGATACGCAGTATTTT
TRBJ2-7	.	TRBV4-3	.	CASSQDGIGTTEQYF	TGCGCCAGCAGCCAAGATGGCATCGGGACAACCGAGCAGTACTTC
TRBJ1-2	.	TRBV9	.	CASSAAGRHGYTF	TGTGCCAGCAGCGCCGCGGGACGGCATGGCTACACCTTC
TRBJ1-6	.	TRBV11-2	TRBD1	CASSPRDSSYNSPLHF	TGTGCCAGCAGCCCCCGGGACAGCTCCTATAATTCACCCCTCCACTTT
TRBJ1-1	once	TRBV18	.	CASSLNRDTEAFF	TGTGCCAGCTCACTCAACAGGGATACTGAAGCTTTCTTT
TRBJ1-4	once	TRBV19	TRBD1	CASSTQTGVNEKLFF	TGTGCCAGTAGTACCCAAACAGGGGTCAATGAAAAACTGTTTTTT
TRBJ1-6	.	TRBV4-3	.	CASSQVGGTPNSPLHF	TGCGCCAGCAGCCAGGTGGGGGGGACCCCTAATTCACCCCTCCACTTT
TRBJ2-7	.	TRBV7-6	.	CASSLVVSSYEQYF	TGTGCCAGCAGCTTAGTTGTCAGCTCCTACGAGCAGTACTTC
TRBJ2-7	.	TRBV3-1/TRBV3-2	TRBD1	CASGAGQGAEQYF	TGTGCCAGCGGAGCGGGACAGGGGGCCGAGCAGTACTTC
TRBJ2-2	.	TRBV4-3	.	CASSQVDRNTGELFF	TGCGCCAGCAGCCAAGTAGATAGGAACACCGGGGAGCTGTTTTTT
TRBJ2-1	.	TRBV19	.	CASSMSGGGATYNEQFF	TGTGCCAGTAGTATGTCGGGGGGCGGCGCTACCTACAATGAGCAGTTCTTC
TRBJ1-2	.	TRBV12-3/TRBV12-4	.	CASSRRQEKGYTF	TGTGCCAGCAGCCGACGACAGGAGAAAGGCTACACCTTC
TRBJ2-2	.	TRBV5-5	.	CASSTGRLLQRTTGELFF	TGTGCCAGCAGCACCGGTCGTCTTCTACAGAGAACAACCGGGGAGCTGTTTTTT
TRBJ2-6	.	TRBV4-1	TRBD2	CASSQAGGAGANVLTF	TGCGCCAGCAGCCAAGCGGGGGGGGCCGGGGCCAACGTCCTGACTTTC
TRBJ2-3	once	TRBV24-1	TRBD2	CATSYGGTDTQYF	TGTGCCACCAGTTACGGGGGGACAGATACGCAGTATTTT
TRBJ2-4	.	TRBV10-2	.	CASSDSLLAKNIQYF	TGCGCCAGCAGCGACAGCTTACTAGCCAAAAACATTCAGTACTTC
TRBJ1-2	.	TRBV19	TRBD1	CASSPGTVVYGYTF	TGTGCCAGTAGTCCCGGGACAGTAGTCTATGGCTACACCTTC
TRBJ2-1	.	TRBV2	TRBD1	CASTELGTGGRGEQFF	TGTGCCAGCACCGAATTGGGGACAGGAGGCCGTGGTGAGCAGTTCTTC
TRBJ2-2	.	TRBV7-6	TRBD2	CASSRRLAGETTGELFF	TGTGCCAGCAGCCGGAGACTAGCGGGAGAAACCACCGGGGAGCTGTTTTTT
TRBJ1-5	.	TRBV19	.	CASSIVAGSNQPQHF	TGTGCCAGTAGTATAGTCGCAGGGAGCAATCAGCCCCAGCATTTT
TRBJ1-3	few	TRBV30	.	CAWATLRAFGNTIYF	TGTGCCTGGGCCACTCTGCGGGCCTTTGGAAACACCATATATTTT
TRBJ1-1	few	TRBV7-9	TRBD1	CASSIGTVEAFF	TGTGCCAGCAGCATCGGGACAGTTGAAGCTTTCTTT
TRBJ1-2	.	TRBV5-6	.	CASSPTGTSNYGYTF	TGTGCCAGCAGCCCAACAGGGACCTCTAACTATGGCTACACCTTC
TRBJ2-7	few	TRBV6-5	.	CASRGKGRGTF	TGTGCCAGCAGGGGGAAGGGACGGGGGACCTTC
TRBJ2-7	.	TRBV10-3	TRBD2	CAISSSSGRAYEQYF	TGTGCCATCAGCTCCTCTAGCGGGAGGGCGTACGAGCAGTACTTC
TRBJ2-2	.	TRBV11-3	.	CASSLLPTGELFF	TGTGCCAGCAGCCTCCTCCCCACCGGGGAGCTGTTTTTT